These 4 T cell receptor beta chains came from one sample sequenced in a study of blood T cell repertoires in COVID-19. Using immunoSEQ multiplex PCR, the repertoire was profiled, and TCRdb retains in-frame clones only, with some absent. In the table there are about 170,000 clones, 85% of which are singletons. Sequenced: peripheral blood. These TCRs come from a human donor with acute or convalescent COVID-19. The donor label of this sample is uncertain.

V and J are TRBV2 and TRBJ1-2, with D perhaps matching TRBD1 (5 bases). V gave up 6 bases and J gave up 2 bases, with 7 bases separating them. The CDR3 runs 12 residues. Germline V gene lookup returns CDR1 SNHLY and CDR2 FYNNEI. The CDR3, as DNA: TGTGCCAGCAGGACAGACAACTATGGCTACACCTTC. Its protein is CASRTDNYGYTF.

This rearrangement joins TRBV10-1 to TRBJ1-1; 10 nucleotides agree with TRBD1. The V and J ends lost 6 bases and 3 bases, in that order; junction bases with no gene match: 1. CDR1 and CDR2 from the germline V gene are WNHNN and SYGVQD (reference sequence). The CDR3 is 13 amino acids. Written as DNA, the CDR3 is TGCGCCAGCAGAGGGACAGGGGACACTGAAGCTTTCTTT. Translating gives CASRGTGDTEAFF.

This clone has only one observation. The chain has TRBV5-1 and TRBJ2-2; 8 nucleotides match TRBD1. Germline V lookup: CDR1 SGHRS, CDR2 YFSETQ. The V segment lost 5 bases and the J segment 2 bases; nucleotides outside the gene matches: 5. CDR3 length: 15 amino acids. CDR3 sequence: CASREQGGNTGELFF. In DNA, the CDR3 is TGCGCCAGCAGGGAACAGGGGGGAAACACCGGGGAGCTGTTTTTT.

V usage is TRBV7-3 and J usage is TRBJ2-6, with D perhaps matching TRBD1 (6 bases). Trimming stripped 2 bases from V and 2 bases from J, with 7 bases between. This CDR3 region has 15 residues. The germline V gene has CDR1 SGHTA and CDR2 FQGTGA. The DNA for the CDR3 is TGTGCCAGCAGCTTACAGGGGACTGGGGCCAACGTCCTGACTTTC. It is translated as CASSLQGTGANVLTF.